The T cell receptor (beta chain) described here comes from a study of OX40 agonist ivuxolimab in advanced cancers. On the study more broadly: Patients enrolled in dose escalation were diagnosed with hepatocellular carcinoma, melanoma, renal cell or head and neck cancer. Eligibility admitted prior anti-PD-1, anti-PD-L1 or anti-CTLA-4 therapy; about 40% had some. Partial responses were achieved by three patients, one with hepatocellular carcinoma and two with cutaneous melanoma.

This clone was observed once. Assay: immunoSEQ multiplex PCR; the TCRdb copy retains only in-frame clones and omits some. The repertoire holds about 71,000 clones, with 90% to 95% as singletons. The CDR3 totals 14 residues. Germline V gene data show CDR1 as SGHVS and CDR2 as FNYEAQ. Trimming pared 5 bases from V and 5 bases from J, leaving 15 bases between. The chain recombines TRBV7-6 with TRBJ1-1, with D tentatively TRBD1 (6 bases). The starting material was CD4+ or CD8+ T cells sorted from blood, obtained in a trial of the OX40 agonist ivuxolimab. This sequence was found in an adult with an advanced solid tumor such as melanoma, head and neck, liver or kidney cancer. This CDR3 reads CASSANRVETEAFF. The DNA of the CDR3 is TGTGCCAGCAGCGCCAACAGGGTAGAAACTGAAGCTTTCTTT.